This T cell receptor beta chain is drawn from a study of OX40 agonist ivuxolimab in advanced cancers. Autoimmune disease history or systemic immunosuppression was exclusionary. Clones were sequenced by immunoSEQ multiplex PCR, and TCRdb holds only the in-frame ones, with some missing. Altogether about 12,000 clones are present, about 80% being singletons, with the ten largest covering approximately 19%. Trimming took off 3 bases at V and 3 bases at J, with 9 bases between the two ends. The CDR3 runs 13 residues. The rearrangement links TRBV5-7 to TRBJ1-2, with D tentatively TRBD1 (6 bases). TRBV5-7 is noted as an ORF with a role that remains uncertain. The sequence was collected from an adult with an advanced solid tumor such as melanoma, head and neck, liver or kidney cancer. The sample in question was CD4+ or CD8+ T cells sorted from blood, obtained in a trial of the OX40 agonist ivuxolimab. CDR3 loop: CASSYPGDYGYTF. The CDR3 region has the DNA TGTGCCAGCAGCTACCCAGGGGACTATGGCTACACCTTC.